This T cell receptor (beta chain) originates from a study of T-cell memory formation after mild COVID-19. V shed 4 bases and J shed 6 bases, with 10 bases lying between them. Germline assignment: CDR1 LGHDT and CDR2 YNNKEL (reference sequence). This CDR3 has 12 amino acids. This clonotype was seen just once. In TCRdb, the 5' RACE reads were re-called with MiXCR into one record per CDR3 protein. The sample has 200,000 to 250,000 distinct CDR3 sequences, 25% to 35% seen once. The TCR originated in an adult woman who had mild COVID-19 (a few samples of this study predate the infection). Cell type and time point are not known. Sequencing used PBMCs or a T cell subset sorted from them (not recorded which). The chain joins TRBV3-1 to TRBJ2-7; possibly TRBD1 for D (6 bases). The CDR3 DNA sequence: TGTGCCAGCAGCCGAGGGGGAGTCGAGCAGTACTTC. This gives the protein CASSRGGVEQYF.